One sample yielded the 14 T cell receptor beta chains listed below, sequenced in a study of CD8 T cells in Susac syndrome (dated by TCRdb to the late 2010s). Library preparation employed the immunoSEQ multiplex PCR assay. RNA was extracted using the RNeasy kit, and roughly 0.45 to 1 ug of the RNA was reverse transcribed with random hexamers. Using fastp at Q25 and MiXCR, TCRdb reprocessed the public reads and kept productive beta chains. Each record represents a unique CDR3 protein, reported with the most common genes and DNA among its rows. The sample table lists roughly 120,000 distinct CDR3 sequences, more than 85% of them with a count of one. The top ten clonotypes cover roughly 0.33% of the sample. Sequenced sample: CD8+ T cells from PBMCs. The receptors here all came from a human donor with multiple sclerosis.

This clonotype turned up a few times. This rearrangement joins TRBV3-1 to TRBJ2-7; TRBD1 aligns across 7 bases. Germline-derived CDR1 and CDR2 are LGHDT and YNNKEL (reference sequence). The V gene end was trimmed by 3 bases and the J gene end by 3 bases; junction bases not matched to a gene: 5. The CDR3 spans 14 residues. CDR3 nucleotide sequence: TGTGCCAGCAGCCAGACAGGGAGCTACTACGAGCAGTACTTC. It is translated as CASSQTGSYYEQYF.

The J gene is TRBJ2-7, the V gene TRBV19, with TRBD1 matching over 8 bases. This CDR3 is 14 amino acids long. J lost 0 bases, V lost 3 bases, and 1 base had no gene match. CDR1 and CDR2 from the germline V gene are LNHDA and SQIVND (reference sequence). CDR3 DNA sequence: TGTGCCAGTAGTATCACAGGGGGCTCCTACGAGCAGTACGTC. This gives the protein CASSITGGSYEQYV.

V gene TRBV20-1 combines with J gene TRBJ2-7; D unclear. The CDR3 covers 12 residues. V shed 0 bases and J shed 5 bases, with 8 bases lying between them. The germline V gene has CDR1 DFQATT and CDR2 SNEGSKA (reference sequence). CDR3 protein: CSARDLGHEQYV. The CDR3 coding sequence is TGCAGTGCTAGAGATCTAGGCCACGAGCAGTACGTC.

The chain links TRBV19 to TRBJ1-2, with TRBD1 matching 7 bases. With V trimmed by 8 bases and J by 4 bases, 10 bases remained unmatched. Germline V lookup: CDR1 LNHDA, CDR2 SQIVND (reference sequence). This CDR3 is built from 14 residues. DNA for the CDR3: TGTGCCAGTGATACAGGGGTCGGGGTCTATGGCTACACCTTC. It is translated as CASDTGVGVYGYTF.

The V and J genes are TRBV29-1 and TRBJ2-3; D is unclear. The CDR3 spans 13 residues. Deletions cut 5 bases from V and 0 bases from J, with 9 bases between. Germline-derived CDR1 and CDR2 are SQVTM and ANQGSEA. The CDR3 reads CSVLTGSTDTQYF. The DNA for the CDR3 is TGCAGCGTTTTAACTGGCAGCACAGATACGCAGTATTTT.

The V gene is TRBV10-3, the J gene TRBJ2-7, with 8 bases lining up with TRBD1. The ends lost 4 bases at V and 2 bases at J; junction bases unmatched: 7. The CDR3 is 15 residues long. Germline CDR1 is ENHRY and CDR2 is SYGVKD. CDR3 nucleotide sequence: TGTGCCATCAGTGGGACAGGGTCTATGGCCTACGAGCAGTACTTC. It encodes CAISGTGSMAYEQYF.

The CDR3 region is CASSLVSSYEQYF. The CDR3 DNA reads TGTGCCAGCAGCTTAGTTTCGTCCTACGAGCAGTACTTC. The chain has TRBV11-2 and TRBJ2-7; D is ambiguous. The germline V and J ends were trimmed by 1 base and 1 base, with 5 bases remaining between them. CDR1 and CDR2 (germline): SGHAT, FQNNGV. CDR3 length: 13 amino acids.

The chain has TRBV13 and TRBJ1-1; no clear D. Trimming pared 5 bases from V and 1 base from J, leaving 14 bases between. The CDR3 has 15 residues. Per germline, CDR1 PRHDT and CDR2 FYEKMQ (reference sequence). The CDR3 nucleotides read TGTGCCAGCAGCCCTTGGGGAAGGAGGAACACTGAAGCTTTCTTT. Translating gives CASSPWGRRNTEAFF.

J is TRBJ2-7 and V is TRBV18; the D gene is possibly TRBD1 (5 bases). Deletions cut 0 bases from V and 7 bases from J, with 16 bases between. The germline gives CDR1 KGHSH, CDR2 LQKENI. CDR3 length: 15 amino acids. CDR3 loop: CASSPPSTGSREQYF. DNA for the CDR3: TGTGCCAGCTCACCACCAAGCACAGGATCGAGGGAGCAGTACTTC.

The rearrangement links TRBV6-1 to TRBJ2-7; D possibly uses TRBD1 or TRBD2 (5 bases each). Germline values: CDR1 MNHNS, CDR2 SASEGT. With 1 base removed from V and 0 bases from J, the gap between germline ends came to 13 bases. The CDR3 is 16 residues long. The CDR3 nucleotides read TGTGCCAGCAGTGAAGAAGGTGGGACGGCCTCCTACGAGCAGTACTTC. This gives the protein CASSEEGGTASYEQYF.

The genes are TRBV7-9 and TRBJ2-5, with a tentative D call TRBD1 (7 bases). The CDR3 runs to 13 residues. Trimming cost V 3 bases and J 9 bases, with 14 bases left between them. The germline V gene encodes CDR1 SEHNR and CDR2 FQNEAQ (reference sequence). The CDR3, as DNA: TGTGCCAGCAGCTTCAGGGGGGAAGCGGCCCAGTACTTC. It translates to CASSFRGEAAQYF. The variable domain in full, completed from reference TRBV7-9 and TRBJ2-5, reads DTGVSQNPRHKITKRGQNVTFRCDPISEHNRLYWYRQTLGQGPEFLTYFQNEAQLEKSRLLSDRFSAERPKGSFSTLEIQRTEQGDSAMYLCASSFRGEAAQYFGPGTRLLVL.

The chain links TRBV12-3 or TRBV12-4 to TRBJ1-2; no definite D call. The CDR3 runs 14 residues. The V and J ends lost 5 bases and 1 base respectively, with 11 bases between them. The CDR3 bases are TGTGCCAGCAGTGTCCCGAATTTTAACTATGGCTACACCTTC. Protein sequence: CASSVPNFNYGYTF.

The chain joins TRBV7-9 to TRBJ1-3, with D possibly TRBD1 on 5 matching bases. This CDR3 has 16 residues. The germline gives CDR1 SEHNR, CDR2 FQNEAQ (reference sequence). Trimming took 1 base from V and 0 from J, leaving 10 bases between them. The CDR3 DNA reads as TGTGCCAGCAGCTTAGATGGGGGACGCTCTGGAAACACCATATATTTT. This translates into CASSLDGGRSGNTIYF.

The CDR3 sequence is CASMTSTYSYEQYV. In DNA, the CDR3 is TGTGCCAGTATGACTAGCACCTACTCCTACGAGCAGTACGTC. The chain couples TRBV6-5 to TRBJ2-7; 7 bases fit TRBD2. The CDR3 contains 14 residues. Trimming removed 9 bases from V and 0 bases from J; junction bases left unmatched: 8. Per the germline V gene, CDR1 is MNHEY and CDR2 is SVGAGI.